The next 25 T cell receptor beta chains were all read from a single sample in a study of T-cell reconstitution after alpha-beta-depleted transplantation in children. For TCRbeta, the library was prepared with unique molecular identifiers. TCRdb called the PCR reads again in MiXCR, with one record for every CDR3 protein. This sample has fewer than 85,000 distinct CDR3 sequences; roughly an eighth occur once, and the top ten carry 25% to 35%. The sample here was PBMCs, mostly from graft donor cells, taken 180 days after TCRalphabeta/CD19-depleted stem cell transplant. The receptors here all came from a male patient aged 2-9 years who had a stem cell transplant for acute lymphoblastic leukemia, so the T cells may come from the graft donor.

This clonotype has more than one count but fewer than ten. The chain links TRBV28 to TRBJ2-7, with 9 bases that match TRBD1. V trimming: 5 bases; J trimming: 4 bases; junction bases outside the gene matches: 6. This CDR3 is 14 amino acids long. The germline gives CDR1 MDHEN, CDR2 SYDVKM. The CDR3 protein is CASSIPGQGYEQYF. The CDR3 DNA follows: TGTGCCAGCAGTATTCCGGGACAGGGATACGAGCAGTACTTC.

This chain uses TRBV5-5 with TRBJ2-2; TRBD1 aligns across 8 bases. The CDR3 is 16 amino acids. Germline trimming cut 4 bases from V and 6 bases from J; bases unmatched to any gene: 11. From germline, CDR1 is SGHKS and CDR2 YYEKEE (reference sequence). DNA of the CDR3: TGTGCCAGCAGCAGATGGACAGGGCGGACACCCGGGGAGCTGTTTTTT. Its protein product is CASSRWTGRTPGELFF.

As to this clonotype: A clone one base away is much larger, so this may be a read error. The chain carries TRBV29-1 and TRBJ2-1, with a tentative D call TRBD1 (6 bases). The CDR3 is 15 residues long. From germline, CDR1 is SQVTM and CDR2 ANQGSEA. CDR3 residues: CSVRPRDKSFNEQFF. The CDR3 DNA reads as TGCAGCGTCAGGCCCCGGGACAAGTCCTTCAATGAGCAGTTCTTC.

This clonotype was detected many times. V gene TRBV7-6 combines with J gene TRBJ1-3; D unclear. CDR3 size: 14 residues. Germline values: CDR1 SGHVS, CDR2 FNYEAQ. Deletions cut 5 bases from V and 2 bases from J, with 10 bases between. CDR3 sequence (DNA): TGTGCCAGCAGCCGAGGAGTCCCTGGAAACACCATATATTTT. Its protein is CASSRGVPGNTIYF.

This clonotype was detected only a few times. V usage is TRBV6-1 and J usage is TRBJ1-3; unclear D gene. Trimming removed 6 bases from V and 0 bases from J, with 9 bases in between. The CDR3 consists of 14 residues. Germline V gene sequence: CDR1 MNHNS, CDR2 SASEGT. CDR3 loop: CASRWLLSGNTIYF. For the CDR3, the DNA is TGTGCCAGCAGATGGTTGCTCTCTGGAAACACCATATATTTT.

This clonotype was recorded a few times. The V and J genes are TRBV25-1 and TRBJ2-7; TRBD2 aligns across 11 bases. V lost 4 bases, J lost 2 bases, and 1 base stayed unmatched. Germline V gene data show CDR1 as MGHDK and CDR2 as SYGVNS. This CDR3 has 14 residues. As DNA, the CDR3 is TGTGCCAGCAGTGCGACTAGCGGGGCCTACGAGCAGTACTTC. Its protein product is CASSATSGAYEQYF.

This clonotype turned up a few times. The rearrangement uses TRBV11-3 and TRBJ2-6, with D possibly being TRBD1 (5 bases). With 1 base removed from V and 0 bases from J, the gap between germline ends came to 10 bases. Germline CDR1 is SGHNT and CDR2 is YENEEA. The CDR3 is 17 amino acids. The CDR3 loop is CASSLGGRVSGANVLTF. The CDR3 DNA reads as TGTGCCAGCAGCTTAGGTGGCAGGGTCTCTGGGGCCAACGTCCTGACTTTC.

This clonotype was counted between two and nine times. This rearrangement joins TRBV9 to TRBJ2-7; 9 nucleotides match TRBD1. The junction had 7 bases not matched to a gene; V was cut back by 0 bases and J by 3 bases. This CDR3 is 16 amino acids long. Germline V lookup: CDR1 SGDLS, CDR2 YYNGEE. The CDR3 here is CASSVAGTGRNYEQYF. The CDR3 nucleotides are TGTGCCAGCAGCGTAGCCGGGACAGGGAGGAACTACGAGCAGTACTTC.

This clonotype showed up just a few times. The V call is TRBV11-3, the J call TRBJ2-5, with D hard to call. Germline V gene lookup returns CDR1 SGHNT and CDR2 YENEEA. Trimming took off 1 base at V and 1 base at J, with 10 bases between the two ends. The CDR3 loop spans 15 amino acids. CDR3 in amino acids: CASSLAGRVQETQYF. The CDR3 DNA follows: TGTGCCAGCAGCTTAGCCGGACGGGTCCAAGAGACCCAGTACTTC.

This chain's CDR3 is CSARPGATYNEQFF. The CDR3 bases are TGCAGTGCTAGACCGGGGGCAACCTACAATGAGCAGTTCTTC. V usage is TRBV20-1 and J usage is TRBJ2-1, with D perhaps assigned TRBD1 or TRBD2 (6 bases each). Germline V gene lookup returns CDR1 DFQATT and CDR2 SNEGSKA (reference sequence). V was clipped by 2 bases and J by 2 bases, with 10 bases between them. The CDR3 loop spans 14 amino acids.

This clonotype was seen more than once but under ten times. The genes are TRBV6-5 and TRBJ2-2; no firm D call. Germline V lookup: CDR1 MNHEY, CDR2 SVGAGI. CDR3 size: 12 residues. Trimming pared 6 bases from V and 7 bases from J, leaving 9 bases between. The CDR3 reads CASRALSGELFF. The CDR3 DNA reads TGTGCCAGCAGGGCCCTAAGCGGGGAGCTGTTTTTT.

This chain connects TRBV20-1 to TRBJ2-6; D gene ambiguous. Germline assignment: CDR1 DFQATT and CDR2 SNEGSKA (reference sequence). This CDR3 is built from 14 residues. Between the trimmed V and J ends, which lost 3 bases and 0 bases, there was a span of 6 bases. CDR3 sequence reads: CSARAYSGANVLTF. The CDR3 DNA sequence: TGCAGTGCTAGGGCTTACTCTGGGGCCAACGTCCTGACTTTC.

This clonotype was seen a few times. This chain joins TRBV7-2 and TRBJ2-5; D unresolved. Germline V CDR1 and CDR2: SGHTA, FQGNSA. The length of the CDR3 is 14 residues. Trimming left V 1 base short and J 6 bases short, with 12 bases between. The chain's CDR3 is CASSLEGLPKTQYF. The CDR3 nucleotides are TGTGCCAGCAGCTTAGAGGGCCTTCCAAAGACCCAGTACTTC.

The chain couples TRBV5-1 to TRBJ2-7, with D possibly TRBD1 on 6 matching bases. V was shortened by 7 bases and J by 0 bases, with 14 bases between the two germline ends. CDR1 and CDR2 (germline): SGHRS, YFSETQ. The CDR3 has 14 residues. Here the CDR3 DNA reads TGCGCCAGCGCTGGGACAATCCGCTCCTACGAGCAGTACTTC. Protein product: CASAGTIRSYEQYF.

The chain carries TRBV4-2 and TRBJ1-2; possibly TRBD1 for D (5 bases). The ends were cut back, 4 bases at V and 1 base at J, with 13 bases in the middle. The CDR3 consists of 15 residues. CDR1 is LGHNA and CDR2 is YNFKEQ in the germline V gene. The CDR3 sequence is CASSLSTGVNYGYTF. In nucleotides, the CDR3 is TGTGCCAGCAGCCTCTCCACGGGGGTTAACTATGGCTACACCTTC.

The chain is built from TRBV7-9 and TRBJ1-2; D remains ambiguous. Trimming cost V 4 bases and J 4 bases, with 16 bases left between them. The length of the CDR3 is 15 residues. CDR1 and CDR2 from the germline V gene are SEHNR and FQNEAQ (reference sequence). The CDR3 protein is CASSSWEGASYGYTF. The CDR3 DNA follows: TGTGCCAGCAGCTCCTGGGAGGGAGCTAGCTATGGCTACACCTTC.

A few counts support this clonotype. The genes are TRBV10-3 and TRBJ2-5; 7 bases map to TRBD2. CDR3 length: 13 residues. CDR1 and CDR2 (germline): ENHRY, SYGVKD. After removal of 4 bases from V and 3 bases from J, the junction contained 2 bases not matched to a gene. The DNA of the CDR3 is TGTGCCATCAGTGTTGGGGGGGAAGAGACCCAGTACTTC. Its protein is CAISVGGEETQYF.

In this sample, this clonotype turned up a few times. This chain connects TRBV6-2 or TRBV6-3 to TRBJ1-6, with D hard to call. Germline loops: CDR1 MNHEY, CDR2 SVGEGT. Trimming removed 6 bases at V and 8 bases at J, with 14 bases between. The CDR3 runs 14 residues. The CDR3 nucleotides are TGTGCCAGCAGGCTGGGCGTTGAGGATTCACCCCTCCACTTT. Translation gives CASRLGVEDSPLHF.

This clonotype was observed a few times. The rearrangement uses TRBV29-1 and TRBJ2-7; 11 bases are a match to TRBD1. This CDR3 has 13 amino acids. J gave up 5 bases and V 2 bases, and 2 bases lay outside the gene matches. The germline V gene encodes CDR1 SQVTM and CDR2 ANQGSEA. The CDR3 DNA sequence: TGCAGCGTTGAAAGGGACAGGGGGAACGAGCAGTACTTC. It translates to CSVERDRGNEQYF.

A few counts support this clonotype. J is TRBJ1-1 and V is TRBV25-1, with 7 bases lining up with TRBD1. V trimming: 3 bases; J trimming: 0 bases; junction bases outside the gene matches: 1. The CDR3 extends over 14 amino acids. Germline CDR1 MGHDK, CDR2 SYGVNS. The CDR3 reads CASSETGMNTEAFF. The CDR3, as DNA: TGTGCCAGCAGTGAGACAGGGATGAACACTGAAGCTTTCTTT.

This clonotype has more than one count but fewer than ten. V gene TRBV20-1 combines with J gene TRBJ2-5; maybe TRBD1 (5 bases). V was cut by 4 bases and J by 0 bases, with 15 bases left in between. Per germline, CDR1 DFQATT and CDR2 SNEGSKA (reference sequence). The CDR3 length is 15 residues. The DNA for the CDR3 is TGCAGTGCTACCGGCAGGGTGGTAGACCAAGAGACCCAGTACTTC. This codes for CSATGRVVDQETQYF.

This clonotype was recorded a few times. The chain uses TRBV5-8 and TRBJ1-5; the D is unclear. Germline values: CDR1 SGHTS, CDR2 YDEGEE. This CDR3 has 12 amino acids. Between the trimmed V and J ends, which lost 0 bases and 5 bases, there was a span of 3 bases. CDR3 bases: TGTGCCAGCAGCTTGGTTTATCAGCCCCAGCATTTT. This gives the protein CASSLVYQPQHF.

The table lists this clonotype with a few counts. The chain couples TRBV7-2 to TRBJ1-2; no reliable D call. The V end was cut by 5 bases, the J end by 8 bases, with 18 bases between. The CDR3 loop spans 14 amino acids. Germline V gives CDR1 SGHTA, CDR2 FQGNSA. The CDR3 coding sequence is TGTGCCAGCAGCCCTTTGATGAGGGCGGGCGGCTACACCTTC. Encoded protein: CASSPLMRAGGYTF.

This clonotype was found a few times. V is TRBV28 and J is TRBJ1-6; D is uncertain. The V end was cut by 5 bases, the J end by 6 bases, with 11 bases between. Germline V gene lookup returns CDR1 MDHEN and CDR2 SYDVKM. The CDR3 sequence is 14 residues long. Here the CDR3 DNA reads TGTGCCAGCAGTCTAACCCTTCTTAATTCACCCCTCCACTTT. It specifies CASSLTLLNSPLHF.

This rearrangement joins TRBV29-1 to TRBJ2-5; 11 positions agree with TRBD2. The germline V gene encodes CDR1 SQVTM and CDR2 ANQGSEA. The V gene end was trimmed by 6 bases and the J gene end by 4 bases; junction bases not matched to a gene: 4. The CDR3 runs 13 residues. The CDR3 is CSVRTSGRETQYF. As DNA, the CDR3 is TGCAGCGTAAGAACTAGCGGGAGAGAGACCCAGTACTTC.